The T cell receptor beta chain under discussion was sequenced for a study of T cells after yellow fever vaccination. Between the trimmed V and J ends, which lost 2 bases and 3 bases, there was a span of 8 bases. This CDR3 is 14 amino acids long. Germline V CDR1 and CDR2: MNHEY, SVGAGI. Synthesis of TCR cDNA relied on 5'RACE template switching, which attached a universal primer site and UMIs. TCRdb reprocessed the 5' RACE reads with MiXCR, giving one entry per CDR3 protein. The repertoire holds about 400,000 distinct CDR3 sequences, with 6.2% as singletons. In this sample, this clonotype turned up many times.

This sequence joins TRBV6-5 and TRBJ1-5; D call uncertain. The material was PBMCs, obtained 5 days after the yellow fever booster vaccination. This TCR was recovered from a man aged 25 to 40 who received the YFV17D yellow fever vaccine. The CDR3 region has the DNA TGTGCCAGCAGTTACCTGATCCCCAATCAGCCCCAGCATTTT. As protein: CASSYLIPNQPQHF.